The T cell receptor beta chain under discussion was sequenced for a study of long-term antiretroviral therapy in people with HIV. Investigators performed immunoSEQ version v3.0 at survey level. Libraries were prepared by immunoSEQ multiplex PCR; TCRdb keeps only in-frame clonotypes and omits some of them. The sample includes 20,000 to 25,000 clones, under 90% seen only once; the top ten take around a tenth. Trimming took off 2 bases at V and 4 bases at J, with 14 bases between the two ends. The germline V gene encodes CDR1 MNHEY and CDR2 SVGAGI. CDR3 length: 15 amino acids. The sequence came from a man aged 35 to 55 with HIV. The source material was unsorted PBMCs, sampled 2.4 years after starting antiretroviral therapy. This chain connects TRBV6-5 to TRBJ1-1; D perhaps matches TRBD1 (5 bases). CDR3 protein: CASSYTGVGVTEAFF. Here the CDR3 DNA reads TGTGCCAGCAGTTACACGGGGGTAGGGGTCACTGAAGCTTTCTTT.